These T cell receptor beta chains were read from a single sample in a study of cytomegalovirus exposure and HLA in healthy donors. Only in-frame clones appear in the TCRdb table, and some are missing; sequencing was by immunoSEQ multiplex PCR. This sample has some 150,000 clones; less than 85% occur once, and the top ten carry 4.3%. Sequenced input: PBMCs. The receptors were sampled from a man in his forties or fifties in good health and CMV-seronegative. The conserved cysteine and the conserved F or W are not part of the CDR3 here.

cdr3_aa j_call cdr3_length v_call
ASSGVEQF TRBJ2-1 8 TRBV9
ASSATGVSGNTIY TRBJ1-3 13 TRBV9
ASSVADYFYEQY TRBJ2-7 12 TRBV9
ASSLGQGLDEQF TRBJ2-1 12 TRBV7-7
ASSYGEKYEKLF TRBJ1-4 12 TRBV7-9
ASSGSGGIDNEQF TRBJ2-1 13 TRBV6-1
AWAPGWNQPQH TRBJ1-5 11 TRBV30
ASSFQRGGHEQY TRBJ2-7 12 TRBV5-1
ASSLGGAIITEAF TRBJ1-1 13 TRBV27
ASSLAGATDTQY TRBJ2-3 12 TRBV28
AGRDRSSYEQY TRBJ2-7 11 TRBV30
ASSLREGMRETQY TRBJ2-5 13 TRBV7-7
ASARTGVNYGYT TRBJ1-2 12 TRBV6-1
ASRGGTADNSPLH TRBJ1-6 13 TRBV6-1
ATSTEGGYEQY TRBJ2-7 11 TRBV19
ASSSHSTDTQY TRBJ2-3 11 TRBV5-1
ASSYWTGQAGYT TRBJ1-2 12 TRBV7-9
ASTLLRGYLETQY TRBJ2-5 13 TRBV2
ASMEAGDLF TRBJ2-1 9 TRBV11-2
ASRPGTSGWETQY TRBJ2-5 13 TRBV5-1
ASSATSGGFKETQY TRBJ2-5 14 TRBV5-6
ASSKQNSGANVLT TRBJ2-6 13 TRBV28
ASSLAGQGNSPLH TRBJ1-6 13 TRBV7-6
ASTLMQGTNEQF TRBJ2-1 12 TRBV6-6
ASSPGTLNTEAF TRBJ1-1 12 TRBV7-2
ASSAGQGLLNEQF TRBJ2-1 13 TRBV9
ASTRGDPDRSQPQH TRBJ1-5 14 TRBV28
ASSPDSGRRGKLF TRBJ1-4 13 TRBV25-1
ASSQERGNTIY TRBJ1-3 11 TRBV4-3
ASSQAGTQY TRBJ2-5 9 TRBV14
AISPRNTEAF TRBJ1-1 10 TRBV10-3
AWSPRGYEQY TRBJ2-7 10 TRBV30
ASSLNASPESDEQF TRBJ2-1 14 TRBV5-1
ATLRERGGGNIQY TRBJ2-4 13 TRBV10-3
AWTGGEETQY TRBJ2-5 10 TRBV30
SGAQNTEAF TRBJ1-1 9 TRBV29-1
SVETTGASADTQY TRBJ2-3 13 TRBV29-1
SVALTNEKLF TRBJ1-4 10 TRBV29-1
ASSAGTAPYEQY TRBJ2-7 12 TRBV19
ASSPPTDYNSPLH TRBJ1-6 13 TRBV4-1
ASSLSGRAQGYT TRBJ1-2 12 TRBV27
ASSVKLGDTEAF TRBJ1-1 12 TRBV9
ASSVAGTGELF TRBJ2-2 11 TRBV9
AISEGLAEYYEQY TRBJ2-7 13 TRBV10-3
ASSRDSNYGYT TRBJ1-2 11 TRBV2
ASSELGTLEETQY TRBJ2-5 13 TRBV5-1
ASSQQGSGYGYT TRBJ1-2 12 TRBV4-3
ASSSTGAGAGELF TRBJ2-2 13 TRBV18
ASSDPRGSREQY TRBJ2-7 12 TRBV25-1
ASSGGQLNTEAF TRBJ1-1 12 TRBV5-1
SVAGTGGNTIY TRBJ1-3 11 TRBV29-1
ASSRLAETYNEQF TRBJ2-1 13 TRBV2
ASLGAGGAGETQY TRBJ2-5 13 TRBV7-9
ASSFGQGETQY TRBJ2-5 11 TRBV7-2
ASSLAQGNTEAF TRBJ1-1 12 TRBV7-9
ASSPKPGQGTANYGYT TRBJ1-2 16 TRBV9
ASSQGVDTQY TRBJ2-3 10 TRBV6-5
ATPGAYS TRBJ1-2 7 TRBV7-9
ASSQDPTGYAEAF TRBJ1-1 13 TRBV14